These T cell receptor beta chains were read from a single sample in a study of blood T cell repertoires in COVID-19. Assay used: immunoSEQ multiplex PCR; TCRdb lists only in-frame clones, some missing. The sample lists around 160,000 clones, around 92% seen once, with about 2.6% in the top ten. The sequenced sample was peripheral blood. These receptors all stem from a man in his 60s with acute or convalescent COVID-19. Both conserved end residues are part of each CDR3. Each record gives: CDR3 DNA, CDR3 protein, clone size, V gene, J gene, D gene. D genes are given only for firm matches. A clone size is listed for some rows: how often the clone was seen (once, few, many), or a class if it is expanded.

TGTGCCAGCAGCTTGGGGGGCTATGGCTACACCTTC	CASSLGGYGYTF	.	TRBV7-2	TRBJ1-2	.
TGTGCCAGCAGTGCTACCGGGACAGGGGGAGGGTGGTTT	CASSATGTGGGWF	.	TRBV2	TRBJ1-1	TRBD1
TGCGCCAGCAGGGCCGACAGCAACTATGGCTACACCTTC	CASRADSNYGYTF	.	TRBV5-1	TRBJ1-2	.
TGTGCCAGCAGCTTAGCCCTTGGGAGCTCCTACGAGCAGTACTTC	CASSLALGSSYEQYF	.	TRBV7-2	TRBJ2-7	.
TGTGCCACCGCGGGGGGGTCATCCTACAATGAGCAGTTCTTC	CATAGGSSYNEQFF	.	TRBV15	TRBJ2-1	TRBD2
TGTGCCAGTAGTCCCTGGACAGTAAACACTGAAGCTTTCTTT	CASSPWTVNTEAFF	.	TRBV19	TRBJ1-1	.
TGTGCCAGCAGCCGGGGACAGAGCTCCTACAATGAGCAGTTCTTC	CASSRGQSSYNEQFF	.	TRBV7-2	TRBJ2-1	TRBD1
TGTGCCAGCACAGCGGCGACCATCACAGATACGCAGTATTTT	CASTAATITDTQYF	.	TRBV6-5	TRBJ2-3	.
TGCAGCGTTTATGGGACAGGGAATAAGTTCGGCTACACCTTC	CSVYGTGNKFGYTF	.	TRBV29-1	TRBJ1-2	TRBD1
TGTGCCAGCAGTGGCGGACAGGGCACCTACGAGCAGTACTTC	CASSGGQGTYEQYF	.	TRBV25-1	TRBJ2-7	TRBD1
TGCAGCGCCGACTCGCAGGGATCCCCCTATGGCTACACCTTC	CSADSQGSPYGYTF	few	TRBV29-1	TRBJ1-2	.
TGCGCCAGCAGCCTCGGGACAGGGGGCGAAGGTGAAAAACTGTTTTTT	CASSLGTGGEGEKLFF	.	TRBV4-3	TRBJ1-4	TRBD1
TGCGCCACCCAATCCGGGGCCGGGGAGCTGTTTTTT	CATQSGAGELFF	.	TRBV10-2	TRBJ2-2	.
TGTGCCAGCAGCTTAGGGCTGCCCAGCACAGATACGCAGTATTTT	CASSLGLPSTDTQYF	.	TRBV7-2	TRBJ2-3	.
TGCGCCAGCAGCCAAGGGGGGGGGACTTCGGGCGAGCAGTACTTC	CASSQGGGTSGEQYF	.	TRBV4-1	TRBJ2-7	TRBD2
TGCGCCAGCAGCCAACCGGTCTCCAGGGACATTCAGTACTTC	CASSQPVSRDIQYF	.	TRBV4-1	TRBJ2-4	.
TGTGCCAGCTCCCTCCGTCAGGGTAGATCGAACACTGAAGCTTTCTTT	CASSLRQGRSNTEAFF	.	TRBV3-1/TRBV3-2	TRBJ1-1	.
TGCGCCAGCAGTGAGTCGAGGGATCAGCCCCAGCATTTT	CASSESRDQPQHF	.	TRBV10-1	TRBJ1-5	.
TGTGCCAGTAGTAACCGACTAGCGGGGGCCATCAGCTCCTACAATGAGCAGTTCTTC	CASSNRLAGAISSYNEQFF	.	TRBV19	TRBJ2-1	TRBD2
TGTGCCAGCAGTGTAGGAGTTTACGGGGAGCTGTTTTTT	CASSVGVYGELFF	.	TRBV28	TRBJ2-2	.
TGCGCCAGCAGCTTGGACGGGGGGAGCTCCTACAATGAGCAGTTCTTC	CASSLDGGSSYNEQFF	.	TRBV5-1	TRBJ2-1	TRBD2
TGCGCCAGCAGCCCCCGGTCCGGGACAGGGGTTACCACCGGGGAGCTGTTTTTT	CASSPRSGTGVTTGELFF	once	TRBV5-1	TRBJ2-2	TRBD1
TGCGCCAGCAGTGATTCCAGGGGCATCGACGAGCAGTACTTC	CASSDSRGIDEQYF	.	TRBV10-1	TRBJ2-7	.
TGTGCCAGCAGCGGGGGACAGCCGAACACTGAAGCTTTCTTT	CASSGGQPNTEAFF	once	TRBV6-5	TRBJ1-1	TRBD1
TGTGCCTGGCAAGGACTAGCGGGGGGTAATGAGCAGTTCTTC	CAWQGLAGGNEQFF	.	TRBV30	TRBJ2-1	TRBD2
TGTGCCAGCATCGGACAGCTTACCGGGGAGCTGTTTTTT	CASIGQLTGELFF	.	TRBV2	TRBJ2-2	.
TGTGCTAGTGGCCCCCTGGGGGGGGCCCCCGCCAAAAACATTCAGTACTTC	CASGPLGGAPAKNIQYF	.	TRBV12-5	TRBJ2-4	.
TGTGCCAGCAGTTCCTCCGGCGGCCCATATGAAGCTTTCTTT	CASSSSGGPYEAFF	.	TRBV27	TRBJ1-1	.
TGCGCCAGCAGCTTTACGGGACAGACAACTAATGAAAAACTGTTTTTT	CASSFTGQTTNEKLFF	.	TRBV5-1	TRBJ1-4	TRBD1
TGCGCCAGCAGCTTGGGCGGGTCGGTCTACGAGCAGTACTTC	CASSLGGSVYEQYF	.	TRBV5-1	TRBJ2-7	.
TGTGCCAGCAGGTTTGGGACAGCAGATAATTCACCCCTCCACTTT	CASRFGTADNSPLHF	.	TRBV5-4	TRBJ1-6	TRBD1
TGTGCCAGCAGCTTAACTGTCGGGACAGCAAACACAGATACGCAGTATTTT	CASSLTVGTANTDTQYF	.	TRBV13	TRBJ2-3	TRBD1
TGTGCCAGCAGCGACGGGACAGGGGGGCCCCAGCATTTT	CASSDGTGGPQHF	.	TRBV6-5	TRBJ1-5	TRBD1
TGTGCCAGCTCACCACAAGGGGAAAATCAGCCCCAGCATTTT	CASSPQGENQPQHF	.	TRBV18	TRBJ1-5	.
TGTGCCAGTAGTATAGACAGGGACACTGAAGCTTTCTTT	CASSIDRDTEAFF	.	TRBV19	TRBJ1-1	.
TGTGCCAGCCTCAGGGTGGGAACAGATACGCAGTATTTT	CASLRVGTDTQYF	.	TRBV2	TRBJ2-3	.
TGTGCCAGCAGCCGTACAGAACAGAACACTGAAGCTTTCTTT	CASSRTEQNTEAFF	.	TRBV3-1/TRBV3-2	TRBJ1-1	.
TGTGCCAGCAGTTTCTCCAGGGGACCAAACTATGGCTACACCTTC	CASSFSRGPNYGYTF	.	TRBV27	TRBJ1-2	.
TGCGCCAGCAGCTTGAACAGGGGGAGTCGAGAGACCCAGTACTTC	CASSLNRGSRETQYF	.	TRBV5-1	TRBJ2-5	TRBD1
TGTGCCAGCAGCCCGAGGGTTGCCGGACAGTCCTACGAGCAGTACTTC	CASSPRVAGQSYEQYF	.	TRBV7-2	TRBJ2-7	.
TGTGCCAGCAGCCCCCCCGACAATTACGAGCAGTACTTC	CASSPPDNYEQYF	.	TRBV6-4	TRBJ2-7	.
TGTGCCAGCAGCCCGGGGGTAGCGGACTACGAGCAGTACTTC	CASSPGVADYEQYF	.	TRBV7-6	TRBJ2-7	.
TGTGCCAGCAGCCGAAAAGGTGGACAGGGCTATGGCTACACCTTC	CASSRKGGQGYGYTF	.	TRBV3-1/TRBV3-2	TRBJ1-2	TRBD1
TGTGCCAGCAGCTTGGCCGCTCCTATTAGCGGGGTAGTGACAGATACGCAGTATTTT	CASSLAAPISGVVTDTQYF	.	TRBV5-4	TRBJ2-3	TRBD2
TGTGCCAGCTCACCCTACGGGGGGGGAAGAGGGAATGAGCAGTTCTTC	CASSPYGGGRGNEQFF	.	TRBV18	TRBJ2-1	TRBD2
TGTGCCACCAGCAGAGATCTGGAACAGGGGCTGTTCAATGAGCAGTTCTTC	CATSRDLEQGLFNEQFF	.	TRBV15	TRBJ2-1	TRBD1
TGTGCCAGCAGTGATTGGGGCGGGGATGAAGCTTTCTTT	CASSDWGGDEAFF	.	TRBV2	TRBJ1-1	.
TGTGCCAGCAGTTACGATCCTGGGTCAGGCCGTCAGCCCCAGCATTTT	CASSYDPGSGRQPQHF	.	TRBV6-6	TRBJ1-5	.
TGTGCCACCAGCACCTGGGACAGTTCCTACAATGAGCAGTTCTTC	CATSTWDSSYNEQFF	.	TRBV15	TRBJ2-1	TRBD1
TGTGCCAGCAGGCTCTCGGGTCTGAGGACCGGGGAGCTGTTTTTT	CASRLSGLRTGELFF	.	TRBV6-5	TRBJ2-2	.
TGTGCCAGCAGCTTGGGGGGTCAGGGGGCTTTCTATAATTCACCCCTCCACTTT	CASSLGGQGAFYNSPLHF	.	TRBV5-4	TRBJ1-6	TRBD1
TGTGCCAGCCGGGGCGGGGGCAGTGAAGCTTTCTTT	CASRGGGSEAFF	.	TRBV6-5	TRBJ1-1	.
TGTGCCAGTAGTATAGGTAGAATATATAGCAATCAGCCCCAGCATTTT	CASSIGRIYSNQPQHF	.	TRBV19	TRBJ1-5	.
TGTGCCAGCAGCCGCGGGACTACAGATACGCAGTATTTT	CASSRGTTDTQYF	.	TRBV11-2	TRBJ2-3	.
TGTGCCAGCAGTTTACAGGGGGTGAGTCAGCCCCAGCATTTT	CASSLQGVSQPQHF	.	TRBV27	TRBJ1-5	TRBD1